This T cell receptor beta chain was sequenced during a study of T cell repertoires in cytomegalovirus infection. This clonotype was counted ten times or more. TCRdb redid the calling of the reads with MiXCR, one entry per CDR3 protein. The repertoire holds some 220,000 distinct CDR3 sequences, with roughly 6.5% as singletons. The CDR3 consists of 16 residues. The germline V gene encodes CDR1 SGHRS and CDR2 YFSETQ. V gave up 4 bases and J gave up 0 bases, with 11 bases separating them. Specimen: PBMCs. This TCR was sampled from a human donor in good health (CMV status not recorded). Some clones in this sample may be carry-over from other donors' samples. The chain recombines TRBV5-1 with TRBJ2-6, with D perhaps given as TRBD1 or TRBD2 (5 bases each). The CDR3 reads CASSVRGVSGANVLTF. Here the CDR3 DNA reads TGCGCCAGCAGCGTCAGAGGGGTCTCTGGGGCCAACGTCCTGACTTTC.